This T cell receptor beta chain came from a study of early T cells in non-severe SARS-CoV-2 infection. Study summary: Chains stayed unpaired after sequencing of bulk RNA from unsorted whole blood. Study results and limitations: Using VDJdb, the matching emphasized anti-spike CD8 responses while missing private and CD4 specificities.

A note on this clonotype: Its antigen remains unknown.

cDNA molecules, individually, were tagged with unique molecular identifiers. TCRdb re-derived calls from the 5' RACE reads in MiXCR, one entry per CDR3 protein. The repertoire holds roughly 55,000 distinct CDR3 sequences, with about 16% as singletons. The CDR3 covers 18 residues. Unmatched junction bases numbered 20, after V lost 6 bases and J lost 7 bases. The germline V gene encodes CDR1 LGHNT and CDR2 FRNRAP. The source material was whole blood, sampled at baseline. The chain carries TRBV12-5 and TRBJ2-1; 8 nucleotides line up with TRBD2. The clonotype comes from an adult who was a healthcare worker with PCR-confirmed SARS-CoV-2 infection or an uninfected control (not recorded which). CDR3 in amino acids: CASGPLPLAGSLLNEQFF. CDR3 DNA sequence: TGTGCTAGTGGCCCACTTCCGTTAGCGGGGTCATTATTGAATGAGCAGTTCTTC.